The source of this T cell receptor (beta chain) is a study of post-analysis software for immune sequencing data. General study results and limits: Strong same-batch co-clustering of samples appeared with F measure clustering. Four to six TRBV segments were significantly more frequent in patients than in controls. TRBV5-6, TRBV5-1 and TRBV20-1 were among these segments. Among multiple sclerosis patients, normalized Chao1 diversity was significantly below that of controls.

This clonotype has only one observation. Its antigen is not identified. Tagging with unique molecular identifiers was a feature of the TCR beta cDNA libraries. The yield from around 1 to 10 million T cells was roughly 0.5 million cDNA molecules in total. TCRdb re-analysed the PCR reads in MiXCR, keeping a single row per CDR3 protein. The sample contains about half a million distinct CDR3 sequences, around a third of which appear only once. Germline CDR1 ENHRY, CDR2 SYGVKD. Trimming removed 9 bases from V and 2 bases from J; junction bases left unmatched: 6. CDR3 length: 13 residues. The clonotype was recovered from a girl aged 2-17 years with multiple sclerosis. The sequenced material came from blood. This sequence joins TRBV10-3 and TRBJ2-5; 7 bases map to TRBD2. The CDR3 loop reads CAIRGGAQETQYF. The CDR3 region has the DNA TGTGCCATTAGGGGAGGGGCTCAAGAGACCCAGTACTTC.